The 2 T cell receptor beta chains given below trace back to one sample, sequenced in a study of cytomegalovirus exposure and HLA in healthy donors. Researchers ran the PCR with 60 Vbeta and 13 Jbeta primers. Here immunoSEQ multiplex PCR was the method, and the copy in TCRdb shows in-frame clones only, minus some. The sample consists of 100,000 to 150,000 clones, around 78% of them appearing once. The sample was PBMCs. These receptors were collected from a woman aged 50 to 60 in good health and CMV-seronegative.

The chain couples TRBV30 to TRBJ2-5; D gene uncertain. The CDR3 runs to 15 residues. Trimming took off 3 bases at V and 5 bases at J, with 19 bases between the two ends. Germline CDR1 reads GTSNPN; CDR2 reads SVGIG (reference sequence). CDR3 nucleotides: TGTGCCTGGAGCCACTTTTTAACCGCCGTGGAGACCCAGTACTTC. Protein sequence: CAWSHFLTAVETQYF.

In its sample, this clone was seen a few times. V gene TRBV9 combines with J gene TRBJ1-2; no firm D call. The CDR3 extends over 13 amino acids. V lost 3 bases and J 0 bases, leaving 6 bases between the germline ends. Germline V gene data show CDR1 as SGDLS and CDR2 as YYNGEE. This CDR3 reads CASSDQSNYGYTF. Written as DNA, the CDR3 is TGTGCCAGCAGCGATCAATCTAACTATGGCTACACCTTC.